This TCR beta chain is drawn from a study of T-cell memory formation after mild COVID-19. Study-wide results and limits: Clones contracting day 15 to 85 were balanced CD4/CD8; later expanders leaned CD4+.

The CDR3 totals 12 residues. Germline lookup yields CDR1 SGHDT and CDR2 YYEEEE. V was clipped by 1 base and J by 3 bases, with 4 bases between them. Turning to this clonotype: Its antigen is not identified.

Employing constant-segment primers, 5'RACE generated TCR alpha and TCR beta cDNA libraries bearing sample barcodes and UMIs. TCRdb redid the calling of the 5' RACE reads with MiXCR, one entry per CDR3 protein. Of under 550,000 distinct CDR3 sequences listed, 15% to 20% are singletons. This TCR came from an adult woman who had mild COVID-19 (a few samples of this study predate the infection). Cell type and time point are not known. The V and J genes are TRBV5-6 and TRBJ1-2; D is unclear. Sequencing was carried out using PBMCs or a T cell subset sorted from them (not recorded which). CDR3 nucleotides: TGTGCCAGCAGCTTGAGAGACTATGGCTACACCTTC. Residues: CASSLRDYGYTF.